A single sample gave rise to the 32 T cell receptor beta chains below, sequenced in a study of T cells expressing NK-cell markers. TCRdb reprocessed the 5' RACE reads and stores each CDR3 protein as one record, lacking DNA. Its table records some 500,000 distinct CDR3 sequences. The sequencing input was blood T cells: a sorted CD56 or NKG2C T cell subset, CD4+ or CD8+ T cells, or bulk PBMC T cells (not recorded which). The source of these receptors is a woman aged 45-60 years in good health.

The chain has TRBV10-2 and TRBJ1-2; TCRdb returns TRBD1, unconfirmable since there is no DNA. Looked up from germline, CDR1 is WSHSY and CDR2 is SAAADI. The CDR3 has 14 amino acids. CDR3 loop: CASSVGVTNYGYTF.

This sequence joins TRBV6-5 and TRBJ2-6; TCRdb picks TRBD1, but there is no DNA to check that call. CDR3 length equals 14 residues. In germline, CDR1 is MNHEY, CDR2 SVGAGI. Here the CDR3 reads CASSGALGANVLTF.

The chain employs TRBV5-1 and TRBJ1-3; TCRdb's assignment of TRBD1 cannot be checked, as there is no DNA. The CDR3 runs 12 residues. Germline V gene lookup returns CDR1 SGHRS and CDR2 YFSETQ. The CDR3 loop is CASAGDGNTIYF.

The gene calls are TRBV29-1 and TRBJ2-1. Per germline, CDR1 SQVTM and CDR2 ANQGSEA. This CDR3 is built from 14 residues. Here the CDR3 reads CSVVERESYNEQFF.

V is TRBV7-9 and J is TRBJ2-2. Per germline, CDR1 SEHNR and CDR2 FQNEAQ (reference sequence). The CDR3 runs to 12 residues. CDR3 amino acids: CASRLKAGELFF.

The V call is TRBV12-3 or TRBV12-4, the J call TRBJ2-1; TCRdb names TRBD1, which stays unverified in the absence of DNA. The CDR3 is made up of 12 amino acids. The CDR3 sequence: CASSPRDRPQFF.

The rearrangement uses TRBV5-1 and TRBJ2-4; TCRdb designates TRBD2, a call that cannot be tested without DNA. Per the germline V gene, CDR1 is SGHRS and CDR2 is YFSETQ. There are 15 residues in the CDR3. This chain's CDR3 is CASSSLTAGGGIQYF.

The rearrangement joins TRBV4-1 to TRBJ1-3. The CDR3 is 15 amino acids. Per the germline V gene, CDR1 is MGHRA and CDR2 is YSYEKL. The CDR3: CASSQLQLSGNTIYF.

This sequence joins TRBV12-3 or TRBV12-4 and TRBJ1-1; no DNA is available, so the TRBD1 call from TCRdb remains unchecked. The CDR3 length is 13 residues. The CDR3 loop reads CASSFARTAEAFF.

This chain uses TRBV3-1 with TRBJ2-2; checking the TCRdb D call of TRBD1 is not possible without DNA. This CDR3 has 16 amino acids. Germline CDR1 reads LGHDT; CDR2 reads YNNKEL (reference sequence). CDR3 sequence reads: CASSRGQGRNTGELFF.

This chain uses TRBV6-5 with TRBJ2-2; TCRdb's assignment of TRBD2 cannot be checked, as there is no DNA. This CDR3 contains 15 residues. Germline values: CDR1 MNHEY, CDR2 SVGAGI. This CDR3 is CATSKGNANTGELFF.

The chain has TRBV10-3 and TRBJ1-4; TCRdb's D call of TRBD1 is untestable without DNA. The CDR3 totals 13 residues. The germline V gene encodes CDR1 ENHRY and CDR2 SYGVKD. The CDR3 region is CAISRGSGEKLFF.

The rearrangement uses TRBV21-1 and TRBJ2-5. TRBV21-1 is noted as a pseudogene. The length of the CDR3 is 16 residues. CDR3 sequence: CASSKAGQEPQETQYF.

The V call is TRBV29-1, the J call TRBJ2-1; TCRdb designates TRBD1, a call that cannot be tested without DNA. From germline, CDR1 is SQVTM and CDR2 ANQGSEA. The CDR3 is 12 amino acids. The CDR3 sequence: CSGLKGAGEQFF.

The chain employs TRBV12-3 or TRBV12-4 and TRBJ1-5; TCRdb selects TRBD1, and the lack of DNA leaves this call unchecked. This CDR3 is built from 16 residues. The CDR3 region is CASSLVTPLSNQPQHF.

The chain has TRBV28 and TRBJ1-1. Per the germline V gene, CDR1 is MDHEN and CDR2 is SYDVKM. The CDR3 sequence is 16 residues long. CDR3 in amino acids: CASSLLEGLRATEAFF.

This sequence joins TRBV30 and TRBJ1-2. The germline V gene encodes CDR1 GTSNPN and CDR2 SVGIG (reference sequence). The CDR3 length is 13 residues. The CDR3 loop is CAWSHGRSYGYTF.

V usage is TRBV20-1 and J usage is TRBJ2-1; TCRdb picks TRBD2, but there is no DNA to check that call. CDR1 is DFQATT and CDR2 is SNEGSKA in the germline V gene (reference sequence). The CDR3 is made up of 14 amino acids. CDR3: CSAVAGKVYDEQFF.

This chain links TRBV6-1 with TRBJ1-2; without DNA, the TCRdb call of TRBD1 cannot be checked. The CDR3 is 14 amino acids. Germline-derived CDR1 and CDR2 are MNHNS and SASEGT. CDR3 residues: CASSATGTSHGYTF.

J is TRBJ1-1 and V is TRBV7-9. This CDR3 is built from 13 residues. In germline, CDR1 is SEHNR, CDR2 FQNEAQ (reference sequence). CDR3 protein: CASNGDQNTEAFF.

The J gene is TRBJ2-1, the V gene TRBV18. The CDR3 has 13 residues. Germline V gene sequence: CDR1 KGHSH, CDR2 LQKENI. The CDR3 loop is CASSRTLYNEQFF.

The chain uses TRBV5-1 and TRBJ2-2; the D call from TCRdb, TRBD2, cannot be confirmed without DNA. Germline CDR1 is SGHRS and CDR2 is YFSETQ. The CDR3 length is 16 residues. The CDR3 loop reads CASSSTTSGGSGELFF. The entire variable domain, with the rest obtained from reference TRBV5-1 and TRBJ2-2, is as follows: KAGVTQTPRYLIKTRGQQVTLSCSPISGHRSVSWYQQTPGQGLQFLFEYFSETQRNKGNFPGRFSGRQFSNSRSEMNVSTLELGDSALYLCASSSTTSGGSGELFFGEGSRLTVL.

This chain joins TRBV20-1 and TRBJ2-5; the D call from TCRdb, TRBD2, cannot be confirmed without DNA. The CDR3 is made up of 14 amino acids. The germline V gene has CDR1 DFQATT and CDR2 SNEGSKA (reference sequence). The CDR3 sequence is CSARVGSGLETQYF.

This chain connects TRBV29-1 to TRBJ1-2. Germline V gives CDR1 SQVTM, CDR2 ANQGSEA. The CDR3 loop spans 13 amino acids. The CDR3 reads CSVDGGLGPGYTF.

The chain joins TRBV7-8 to TRBJ1-4. The CDR3 totals 18 residues. In germline, CDR1 is SGHVS, CDR2 FQNEAQ. Here the CDR3 reads CASSPEINLDRVGEKLFF.

J is TRBJ2-6 and V is TRBV7-8. CDR1 and CDR2 from the germline V gene are SGHVS and FQNEAQ. CDR3 length equals 15 residues. The CDR3 here is CASSPSGIGANVLTF. Full variable domain (rest looked up from reference TRBV7-8 and TRBJ2-6): GAGVSQSPRYKVAKRGQDVALRCDPISGHVSLFWYQQALGQGPEFLTYFQNEAQLDKSGLPSDRFFAERPEGSVSTLKIQRTQQEDSAVYLCASSPSGIGANVLTFGAGSRLTVL.

This chain joins TRBV5-1 and TRBJ1-1. CDR3 length equals 14 residues. Germline lookup yields CDR1 SGHRS and CDR2 YFSETQ. The CDR3 is CASSLTSSNTEAFF.

The chain couples TRBV5-1 to TRBJ2-1; the D call of TRBD2 rests on TCRdb alone, since no DNA is present to check it. The CDR3 loop spans 16 amino acids. The germline V gene encodes CDR1 SGHRS and CDR2 YFSETQ. CDR3 in amino acids: CASSPTVASGRNEQFF. Full variable domain (outside the CDR3, taken from reference TRBV5-1 and TRBJ2-1): KAGVTQTPRYLIKTRGQQVTLSCSPISGHRSVSWYQQTPGQGLQFLFEYFSETQRNKGNFPGRFSGRQFSNSRSEMNVSTLELGDSALYLCASSPTVASGRNEQFFGPGTRLTVL.

V usage is TRBV19 and J usage is TRBJ1-5; the D call of TRBD1 rests on TCRdb alone, since no DNA is present to check it. Germline assignment: CDR1 LNHDA and CDR2 SQIVND (reference sequence). The CDR3 is made up of 13 amino acids. The CDR3 sequence is CATQGFSHQPQHF.

The CDR3 region is CASSSGPPTDTQYF. The rearrangement joins TRBV11-3 to TRBJ2-3; there is no DNA to check the TCRdb D call of TRBD1. The CDR3 is 14 residues long. Germline-derived CDR1 and CDR2 are SGHNT and YENEEA.

The chain recombines TRBV3-1 with TRBJ2-1. Looked up from germline, CDR1 is LGHDT and CDR2 is YNNKEL (reference sequence). The CDR3 totals 14 residues. The CDR3 here is CASSNVKENNEQFF.

This chain connects TRBV5-1 to TRBJ2-1; there is no DNA to check the TCRdb D call of TRBD1. In germline, CDR1 is SGHRS, CDR2 YFSETQ. This CDR3 comprises 15 residues. The CDR3 sequence: CASSGGGGFGNEQFF.